Shown below are 30 T cell receptor beta chains from a single sample sequenced in a study of OX40 agonist ivuxolimab in advanced cancers. The method was immunoSEQ multiplex PCR; TCRdb's version includes in-frame clones alone and lacks a portion of them. Of more than 60,000 clones in the sample, about 90% are singletons; the top ten hold roughly 4%. The sequences come from CD4+ or CD8+ T cells sorted from blood, collected in a trial of the OX40 agonist ivuxolimab. The receptors originated from an adult with an advanced solid tumor such as melanoma, head and neck, liver or kidney cancer.

Worth noting for this clone: The same CDR3 is also encoded by other DNA sequences in this sample. The rearrangement joins TRBV28 to TRBJ2-3; 9 bases are a match to TRBD2. The junction had 2 bases not matched to a gene; V was cut back by 4 bases and J by 0 bases. This CDR3 comprises 15 residues. From germline, CDR1 is MDHEN and CDR2 SYDVKM. For the CDR3, the DNA is TGTGCCAGCAGTTCTAGCGGGGCTAGCACAGATACGCAGTATTTT. Translated: CASSSSGASTDTQYF.

V and J are TRBV28 and TRBJ2-7, with D possibly being TRBD2 (5 bases). CDR1 and CDR2 from the germline V gene are MDHEN and SYDVKM. The germline V and J ends were trimmed by 7 bases and 4 bases, with 11 bases remaining between them. The CDR3 is made up of 12 amino acids. The DNA of the CDR3 is TGTGCCAGCACCCGGACGGGATACGAGCAGTACTTC. Amino acid sequence: CASTRTGYEQYF. The whole variable domain, remainder taken from reference TRBV28 and TRBJ2-7, is DVKVTQSSRYLVKRTGEKVFLECVQDMDHENMFWYRQDPGLGLRLIYFSYDVKMKEKGDIPEGYSVSREKKERFSLILESASTNQTSMYLCASTRTGYEQYFGPGTRLTVT.

As DNA, the CDR3 is TGTGCCAGCAGCCCCTTGGACAGTTATGGCTACACCTTC. This gives the protein CASSPLDSYGYTF. The chain joins TRBV7-7 to TRBJ1-2, with D possibly being TRBD1 (6 bases). The CDR3 has 13 residues. In germline, CDR1 is SSHAT, CDR2 FNYEAQ (reference sequence). V lost 5 bases and J 5 bases, leaving 12 bases between the germline ends.

The chain has TRBV7-6 and TRBJ2-7, with 8 bases identical to TRBD1. V trimming: 2 bases; J trimming: 3 bases; junction bases outside the gene matches: 6. The CDR3 has 15 amino acids. Germline CDR1 SGHVS, CDR2 FNYEAQ. The CDR3 nucleotides are TGTGCCAGCAGCTTACAGGGGGCGTCCTACTACGAGCAGTACTTC. It specifies CASSLQGASYYEQYF.

As DNA, the CDR3 is TGTGCCACCAGCAGATTGAGCGCGGAATTTATGGCTCAGCCCCAGCATTTT. Its translation: CATSRLSAEFMAQPQHF. V usage is TRBV15 and J usage is TRBJ1-5, with D uncertain. Germline lookup yields CDR1 LNHNV and CDR2 YYDKDF (reference sequence). Trimming left V 2 bases short and J 6 bases short, with 20 bases between. The CDR3 spans 17 residues.

The V and J genes are TRBV28 and TRBJ2-7; D gene uncertain. The CDR3 consists of 11 residues. Trimming stripped 4 bases from V and 6 bases from J, with 7 bases between. Germline V gene lookup returns CDR1 MDHEN and CDR2 SYDVKM. For the CDR3, the DNA is TGTGCCAGCAGTTCCCACCCCGAGCAGTACTTC. Its translation: CASSSHPEQYF.

V gene TRBV7-6 combines with J gene TRBJ1-4, with 7 bases lining up with TRBD1. The CDR3 is 15 residues long. In germline, CDR1 is SGHVS, CDR2 FNYEAQ. V lost 3 bases and J lost 5; bases outside the gene matches: 6. The CDR3 here is CASSFLTGQNEKLFF. The CDR3 DNA is TGTGCCAGCAGCTTCTTGACAGGGCAGAATGAAAAACTGTTTTTT.

The chain has TRBV28 and TRBJ1-2; 7 bases fit TRBD1. The germline V gene encodes CDR1 MDHEN and CDR2 SYDVKM. The V and J ends lost 2 bases and 10 bases, in that order; junction bases with no gene match: 7. This CDR3 has 13 amino acids. The CDR3 bases are TGTGCCAGCAGTTTACGGACAGGAAGGTTCTACACCTTC. As protein: CASSLRTGRFYTF.

This clone was seen once. The chain joins TRBV18 to TRBJ2-3, with 9 bases fitting TRBD2. CDR3 size: 15 residues. The germline V gene encodes CDR1 KGHSH and CDR2 LQKENI. V dropped 2 bases and J dropped 0; count of bases not matched to a gene: 0. The CDR3 loop is CASSPTSGSTDTQYF. The DNA of the CDR3 is TGTGCCAGCTCACCAACTAGCGGGAGCACAGATACGCAGTATTTT.

V and J are TRBV18 and TRBJ2-1; 14 bases are a match to TRBD2. The J segment lost 7 bases and the V segment lost 3 bases, leaving 8 bases of the junction unmatched. Germline-derived CDR1 and CDR2 are KGHSH and LQKENI. The CDR3 is 17 residues long. The CDR3 DNA is TGTGCCAGCTCACCCCCGGGACTAGCGGGAGCGGGAAATGAGCAGTTCTTC. Translation gives CASSPPGLAGAGNEQFF.

V is TRBV4-2 and J is TRBJ1-5, with no clear D. The CDR3 consists of 16 residues. The germline gives CDR1 LGHNA, CDR2 YNFKEQ. V shed 0 bases and J shed 0 bases, with 9 bases lying between them. The CDR3 nucleotides are TGTGCCAGCAGCCAAGAACCGGGAGATAGCAATCAGCCCCAGCATTTT. As protein: CASSQEPGDSNQPQHF.

The chain is built from TRBV11-3 and TRBJ2-6, with 7 bases matching TRBD1. V dropped 4 bases and J dropped 0; count of bases not matched to a gene: 6. The germline CDR1 and CDR2 sequences are SGHNT and YENEEA. The CDR3 covers 17 residues. CDR3 sequence (DNA): TGTGCCAGCAGCTCCGGGACAGCTAGCTCTGGGGCCAACGTCCTGACTTTC. Amino acids: CASSSGTASSGANVLTF.

This chain connects TRBV27 to TRBJ1-5; 8 bases line up with TRBD1. The CDR3 length is 14 residues. V shed 6 bases, J shed 3 bases, and the junction held 4 bases outside the gene matches. From germline, CDR1 is MNHEY and CDR2 SMNVEV (reference sequence). CDR3 DNA sequence: TGTGCCAGCAGGCGGACAGGGTTCAATCAGCCCCAGCATTTT. It encodes CASRRTGFNQPQHF.

This clone is a singleton in its sample. The chain carries TRBV7-2 and TRBJ2-5, with D possibly matching TRBD2 (7 bases). CDR1 and CDR2 (germline): SGHTA, FQGNSA. Trimming cost V 4 bases and J 1 base, with 16 bases left between them. The length of the CDR3 is 16 residues. In DNA, the CDR3 is TGTGCCAGCAGCTACGGGGGGCGGGGGACCCAAGAGACCCAGTACTTC. Translation: CASSYGGRGTQETQYF.

CDR3 nucleotide sequence: TGTGCCAGCAGCTTAGGGGGGCTTGGCAATCAGCCCCAGCATTTT. Residues: CASSLGGLGNQPQHF. The gene calls are TRBV7-2 and TRBJ1-5; D perhaps matches TRBD1 (6 bases). The CDR3 is made up of 15 amino acids. Germline CDR1 is SGHTA and CDR2 is FQGNSA. V was cut by 1 base and J by 2 bases, with 9 bases left in between.

The CDR3 region is CASRPNPGTGGPAFF. CDR3 coding DNA: TGTGCCAGCAGGCCTAACCCCGGGACAGGGGGCCCGGCTTTCTTT. This chain joins TRBV28 and TRBJ1-1, with 12 bases fitting TRBD1. CDR1 MDHEN and CDR2 SYDVKM come from the germline V gene. The CDR3 extends over 15 amino acids. V lost 6 bases and J lost 11; bases outside the gene matches: 13.

The chain links TRBV6-5 to TRBJ2-7; D is uncertain. Germline CDR1 and CDR2: MNHEY and SVGAGI. V was cut by 0 bases and J by 7 bases, with 19 bases left in between. CDR3 size: 16 residues. The CDR3 loop is CASSYSGQAARSEQYF. In nucleotides, the CDR3 is TGTGCCAGCAGTTACTCCGGCCAGGCCGCTAGGAGTGAGCAGTACTTC.

V usage is TRBV18 and J usage is TRBJ2-7; tentatively, D is TRBD1 (5 bases). V gave up 6 bases and J gave up 7 bases, with 10 bases separating them. Germline V CDR1 and CDR2: KGHSH, LQKENI. The CDR3 length is 11 residues. This CDR3 reads CASSIQAEQYF. The CDR3 DNA is TGTGCCAGCTCGATACAGGCAGAGCAGTACTTC.

This chain joins TRBV6-6 and TRBJ1-1, with TRBD1 matching 7 bases. The J segment lost 1 base and the V segment lost 6 bases, leaving 11 bases of the junction unmatched. Looked up from germline, CDR1 is MNHNY and CDR2 is SVGAGI (reference sequence). This CDR3 spans 16 amino acids. CDR3 sequence: CASRITGRGGNTEAFF. CDR3 sequence (DNA): TGTGCCAGCAGAATTACGGGCAGGGGGGGGAACACTGAAGCTTTCTTT.

This chain connects TRBV18 to TRBJ1-2, with TRBD1 as a possible D gene (6 bases). Trimming took 3 bases from V and 0 from J, leaving 11 bases between them. This CDR3 is built from 15 residues. The germline gives CDR1 KGHSH, CDR2 LQKENI. In nucleotides, the CDR3 is TGTGCCAGCTCACCTCAGGGGAAAACTAACTATGGCTACACCTTC. This sequence encodes CASSPQGKTNYGYTF. Drawing the rest from reference TRBV18 and TRBJ1-2, the complete variable domain is NAGVMQNPRHLVRRRGQEARLRCSPMKGHSHVYWYRQLPEEGLKFMVYLQKENIIDESGMPKERFSAEFPKEGPSILRIQQVVRGDSAAYFCASSPQGKTNYGYTFGSGTRLTVV.

The chain employs TRBV27 and TRBJ2-7; TRBD2 might be the D (5 bases). The CDR3 runs 13 residues. V was pared by 4 bases and J by 3 bases, with 10 bases between. Germline CDR1 MNHEY, CDR2 SMNVEV (reference sequence). The CDR3 nucleotides are TGTGCCAGCAGTTCGCAGCGGTACTACGAGCAGTACTTC. Its protein is CASSSQRYYEQYF.

The gene calls are TRBV6-6 and TRBJ2-2; D not resolved. This CDR3 is 13 amino acids long. Germline assignment: CDR1 MNHNY and CDR2 SVGAGI (reference sequence). Between the trimmed V and J ends, which lost 0 bases and 8 bases, there was a span of 7 bases. The CDR3 DNA sequence: TGTGCCAGCAGTTACTCGGTTTCAGGGGAGCTGTTTTTT. Translated: CASSYSVSGELFF.

This clone was counted between two and nine times. The chain combines TRBV5-6 with TRBJ1-2; no firm D call. The CDR3 sequence is 12 residues long. Germline-derived CDR1 and CDR2 are SGHDT and YYEEEE. V dropped 5 bases and J dropped 6 bases, with 11 bases sitting between them. CDR3 nucleotides: TGTGCCAGCAGGTCCGGGGAGAATGGCTACACCTTC. This codes for CASRSGENGYTF.

The chain is built from TRBV28 and TRBJ2-3, with 9 bases lining up with TRBD2. The CDR3 runs to 16 residues. Germline CDR1 reads MDHEN; CDR2 reads SYDVKM. The junction had 10 bases not matched to a gene; V was cut back by 8 bases and J by 1 base. DNA of the CDR3: TGTGCCAGCGGGTCTCTAGCGGGGCAAGGCACAGATACGCAGTATTTT. The encoded protein is CASGSLAGQGTDTQYF.

The rearrangement links TRBV19 to TRBJ2-3; a weak D match, TRBD1 (6 bases). The V gene's germline CDR1 is LNHDA and CDR2 SQIVND (reference sequence). The V end was cut by 7 bases, the J end by 6 bases, with 20 bases between. This CDR3 spans 15 amino acids. The DNA for the CDR3 is TGTGCCAGTACCCGAGGCCAACAGGGTACCGATACGCAGTATTTT. Translation gives CASTRGQQGTDTQYF.

The rearrangement uses TRBV10-2 and TRBJ2-1; the D gene could be TRBD1 or TRBD2 (6 bases each). This CDR3 spans 15 amino acids. V lost 5 bases and J lost 4, with 15 bases in between. Germline V CDR1 and CDR2: WSHSY, SAAADI. CDR3 nucleotide sequence: TGCGCCAGCAGTCCGACCGGAGGGGGATACAATGAGCAGTTCTTC. Protein sequence: CASSPTGGGYNEQFF.

The chain couples TRBV10-3 to TRBJ2-3; D remains unclear. Germline loops: CDR1 ENHRY, CDR2 SYGVKD. Trimming removed 0 bases from V and 5 bases from J, with 6 bases in between. The CDR3 has 13 residues. This chain's CDR3 is CAISESFLDTQYF. CDR3 sequence (DNA): TGTGCCATCAGTGAGTCTTTTCTAGATACGCAGTATTTT.

This clone was found once. This chain connects TRBV7-2 to TRBJ1-5, with unresolved D. Germline-derived CDR1 and CDR2 are SGHTA and FQGNSA. Trimming took off 3 bases at V and 6 bases at J, with 18 bases between the two ends. This CDR3 is 16 amino acids long. CDR3 sequence: CASSFYPGPPPQPQHF. The CDR3 DNA follows: TGTGCCAGCAGCTTTTACCCCGGGCCGCCTCCTCAGCCCCAGCATTTT.

The rearrangement uses TRBV7-8 and TRBJ2-2; D is uncertain. Germline loops: CDR1 SGHVS, CDR2 FQNEAQ. Trimming shortened V by 2 bases and J by 4 bases, and 5 bases separated the two germline ends. CDR3 size: 13 residues. The CDR3 bases are TGTGCCAGCAGCTTAAGCTTCACCGGGGAGCTGTTTTTT. It codes for CASSLSFTGELFF. The full variable domain, in which reference TRBV7-8 and TRBJ2-2 provide the parts outside the CDR3, is GAGVSQSPRYKVAKRGQDVALRCDPISGHVSLFWYQQALGQGPEFLTYFQNEAQLDKSGLPSDRFFAERPEGSVSTLKIQRTQQEDSAVYLCASSLSFTGELFFGEGSRLTVL.

The chain carries TRBV6-5 and TRBJ2-7, with TRBD2 identical over 8 bases. Germline CDR1 and CDR2: MNHEY and SVGAGI. The CDR3 loop spans 15 amino acids. The V and J ends lost 0 bases and 6 bases, in that order; junction bases with no gene match: 7. CDR3 bases: TGTGCCAGCAGTTACTCCGGGACTAGTTTTTCCGAGCAGTACTTC. Amino acids: CASSYSGTSFSEQYF.